This entry concerns a single T cell receptor beta chain. The data stem from a study of technical replicates of blood from several donors. Trimming took 0 bases from V and 4 from J, leaving 12 bases between them. Germline V CDR1 and CDR2: SGHTA, FQGNSA. The CDR3 is 15 amino acids. TCRdb's copy holds only in-frame clones and misses some; the assay was immunoSEQ multiplex PCR. The table includes tens of thousands of clones, about 96% detected once. The source of this sequence is a human donor in good health. The specimen sequenced was T cells isolated from PBMCs. The V and J genes are TRBV7-2 and TRBJ1-2, with unresolved D. CDR3 loop: CASSLAYAAVYGYTF. In DNA form, the CDR3 reads TGTGCCAGCAGCTTAGCGTACGCCGCGGTCTATGGCTACACCTTC.